What follows is one T cell receptor beta chain and its context. CDR1 and CDR2 (germline): SGHNT, YYREEE (reference sequence). The CDR3 has 17 residues. V shed 4 bases and J 6 bases; nucleotides not matched to a gene: 13. This sample is part of a study of blood T cell repertoires in COVID-19. Study information: Material from acute and convalescent COVID-19 was sourced from the United States, Italy and Spain. In each case, the material was cDNA or gDNA derived from T cells, B-cell-depleted T cells, or PBMCs.

Original analysis: From reference gene primer amplification, estimates of nucleated cell counts were derived. Clones were read by immunoSEQ multiplex PCR, and TCRdb kept only the in-frame ones, dropping some. V and J calls and clone size are copied from that table; D and trimming were computed from the DNA. The table has fewer than 120,000 clones, 80% to 90% seen once. The chain joins TRBV5-4 to TRBJ2-3, with 11 nucleotides matching TRBD2. Sample: peripheral blood. The receptor comes from a woman aged 55-69 years with acute or convalescent COVID-19. The DNA of the CDR3 is TGTGCCAGCAGCCCGGAGGGCCTAGCGGGGGGAGGGGATACGCAGTATTTT. The encoded protein is CASSPEGLAGGGDTQYF. The entire variable domain, with the rest obtained from reference TRBV5-4 and TRBJ2-3, is as follows: ETGVTQSPTHLIKTRGQQVTLRCSSQSGHNTVSWYQQALGQGPQFIFQYYREEENGRGNFPPRFSGLQFPNYSSELNVNALELDDSALYLCASSPEGLAGGGDTQYFGPGTRLTVL.